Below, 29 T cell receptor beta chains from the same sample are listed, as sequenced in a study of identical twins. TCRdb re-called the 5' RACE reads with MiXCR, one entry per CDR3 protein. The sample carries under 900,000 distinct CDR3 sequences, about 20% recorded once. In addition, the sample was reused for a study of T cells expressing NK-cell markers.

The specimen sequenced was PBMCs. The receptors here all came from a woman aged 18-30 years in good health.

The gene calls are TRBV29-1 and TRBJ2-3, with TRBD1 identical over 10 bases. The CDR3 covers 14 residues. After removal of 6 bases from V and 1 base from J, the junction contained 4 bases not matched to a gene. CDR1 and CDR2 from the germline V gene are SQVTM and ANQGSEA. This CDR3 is CSVVGQGGTDTQYF. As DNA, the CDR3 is TGCAGCGTCGTAGGACAGGGGGGCACAGATACGCAGTATTTT.

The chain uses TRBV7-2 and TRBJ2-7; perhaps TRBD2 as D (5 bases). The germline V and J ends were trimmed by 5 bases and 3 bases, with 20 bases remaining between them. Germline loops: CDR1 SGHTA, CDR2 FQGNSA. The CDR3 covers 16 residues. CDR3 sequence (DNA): TGTGCCAGCAGCACCCCCGCGGGCTTTGGCCGCTACGAGCAGTACTTC. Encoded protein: CASSTPAGFGRYEQYF.

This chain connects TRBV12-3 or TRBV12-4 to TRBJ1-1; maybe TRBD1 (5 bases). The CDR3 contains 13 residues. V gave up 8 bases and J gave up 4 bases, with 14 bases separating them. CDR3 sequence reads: CASVGARSTEAFF. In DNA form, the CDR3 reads TGTGCCAGCGTTGGGGCGCGGAGCACTGAAGCTTTCTTT.

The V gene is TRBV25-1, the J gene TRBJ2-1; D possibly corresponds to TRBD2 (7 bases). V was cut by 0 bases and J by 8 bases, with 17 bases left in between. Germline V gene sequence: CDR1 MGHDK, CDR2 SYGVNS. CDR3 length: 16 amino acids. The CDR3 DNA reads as TGTGCCAGCAGTGAATACGGCGGGGGCCACCCCCATGAGCAGTTCTTC. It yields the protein CASSEYGGGHPHEQFF.

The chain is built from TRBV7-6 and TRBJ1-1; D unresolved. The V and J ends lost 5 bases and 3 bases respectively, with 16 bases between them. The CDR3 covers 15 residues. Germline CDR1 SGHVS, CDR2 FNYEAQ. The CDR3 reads CASSPRPWEDTEAFF. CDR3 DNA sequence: TGTGCCAGCAGCCCCCGACCTTGGGAGGACACTGAAGCTTTCTTT.

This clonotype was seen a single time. The CDR3 loop is CASSLALATEAFF. CDR3 coding DNA: TGCGCCAGCAGCTTGGCCCTAGCTACTGAAGCTTTCTTT. This chain uses TRBV5-1 with TRBJ1-1; D gene uncertain. V was shortened by 0 bases and J by 5 bases, with 8 bases between the two germline ends. CDR1 and CDR2 (germline): SGHRS, YFSETQ. The CDR3 is made up of 13 amino acids.

The CDR3 here is CASSKAMGRGTGELFF. CDR3 coding DNA: TGTGCCAGCAGCAAAGCGATGGGAAGGGGCACCGGGGAGCTGTTTTTT. V is TRBV21-1 and J is TRBJ2-2; the table gives TRBD1 as D, unverified against the DNA. TRBV21-1 is flagged as a pseudogene. The CDR3 contains 16 residues.

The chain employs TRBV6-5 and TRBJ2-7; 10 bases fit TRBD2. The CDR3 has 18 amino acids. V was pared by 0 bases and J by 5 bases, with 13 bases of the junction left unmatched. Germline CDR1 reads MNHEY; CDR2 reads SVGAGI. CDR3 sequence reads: CASSYSASGSSGEHEQYF. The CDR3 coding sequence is TGTGCCAGCAGTTACTCGGCTAGCGGGAGTTCGGGCGAGCACGAGCAGTACTTC.

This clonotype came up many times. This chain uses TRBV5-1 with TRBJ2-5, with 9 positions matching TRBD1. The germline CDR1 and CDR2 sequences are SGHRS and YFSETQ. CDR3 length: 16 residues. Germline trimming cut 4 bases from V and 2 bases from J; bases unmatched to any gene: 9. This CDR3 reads CASSGTGTGFQETQYF. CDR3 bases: TGCGCCAGCAGCGGTACCGGGACAGGGTTTCAAGAGACCCAGTACTTC.

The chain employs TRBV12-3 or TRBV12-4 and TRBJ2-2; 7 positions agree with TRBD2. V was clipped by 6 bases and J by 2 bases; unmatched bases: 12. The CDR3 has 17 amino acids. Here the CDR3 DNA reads TGTGCCAGCAGCTCTCGGGGTCGCGGGGGAAACACCGGGGAGCTGTTTTTT. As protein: CASSSRGRGGNTGELFF.

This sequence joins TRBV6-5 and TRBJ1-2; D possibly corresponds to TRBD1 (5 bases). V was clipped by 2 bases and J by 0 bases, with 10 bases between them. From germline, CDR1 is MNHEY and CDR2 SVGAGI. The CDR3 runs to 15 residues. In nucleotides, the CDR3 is TGTGCCAGCAGTTACGTCCAGGGCACTAACTATGGCTACACCTTC. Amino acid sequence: CASSYVQGTNYGYTF.

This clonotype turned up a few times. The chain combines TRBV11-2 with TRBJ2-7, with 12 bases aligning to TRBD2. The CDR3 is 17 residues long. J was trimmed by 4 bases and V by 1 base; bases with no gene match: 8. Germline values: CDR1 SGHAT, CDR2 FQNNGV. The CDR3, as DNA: TGTGCCAGCAGCTTAGCCCCTCTAGCGGGAGGGTTTTACGAGCAGTACTTC. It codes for CASSLAPLAGGFYEQYF.

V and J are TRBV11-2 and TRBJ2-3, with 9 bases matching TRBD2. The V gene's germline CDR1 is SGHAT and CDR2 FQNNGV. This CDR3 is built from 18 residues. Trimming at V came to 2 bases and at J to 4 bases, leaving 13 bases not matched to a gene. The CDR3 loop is CASSLTQTSGGPADTQYF. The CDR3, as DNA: TGTGCCAGCAGCTTAACCCAGACTAGCGGAGGGCCCGCAGATACGCAGTATTTT.

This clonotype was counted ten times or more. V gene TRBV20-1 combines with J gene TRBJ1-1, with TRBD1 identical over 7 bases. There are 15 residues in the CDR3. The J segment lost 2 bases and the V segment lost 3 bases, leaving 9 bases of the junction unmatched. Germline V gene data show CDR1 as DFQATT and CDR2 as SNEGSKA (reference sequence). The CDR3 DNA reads TGCAGTGCTAGGTTGCGGGGGACAGCCAACACTGAAGCTTTCTTT. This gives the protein CSARLRGTANTEAFF.

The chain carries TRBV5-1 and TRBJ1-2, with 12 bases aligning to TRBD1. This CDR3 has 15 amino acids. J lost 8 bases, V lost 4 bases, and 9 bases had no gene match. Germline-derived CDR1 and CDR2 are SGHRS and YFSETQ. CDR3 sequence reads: CASSLGTGGIGGYTF. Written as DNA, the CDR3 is TGCGCCAGCAGCCTTGGGACAGGGGGCATCGGAGGCTACACCTTC. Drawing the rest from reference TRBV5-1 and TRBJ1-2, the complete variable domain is KAGVTQTPRYLIKTRGQQVTLSCSPISGHRSVSWYQQTPGQGLQFLFEYFSETQRNKGNFPGRFSGRQFSNSRSEMNVSTLELGDSALYLCASSLGTGGIGGYTFGSGTRLTVV.

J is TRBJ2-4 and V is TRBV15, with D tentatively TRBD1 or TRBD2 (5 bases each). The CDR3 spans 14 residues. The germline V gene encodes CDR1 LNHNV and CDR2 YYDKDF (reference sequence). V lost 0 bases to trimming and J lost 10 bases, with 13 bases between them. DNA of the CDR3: TGTGCCACCAGCAGAGATGGGACGGCCCCTATTCAGTACTTC. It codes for CATSRDGTAPIQYF. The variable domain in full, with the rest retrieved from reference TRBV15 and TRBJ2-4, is DAMVIQNPRYQVTQFGKPVTLSCSQTLNHNVMYWYQQKSSQAPKLLFHYYDKDFNNEADTPDNFQSRRPNTSFCFLDIRSPGLGDTAMYLCATSRDGTAPIQYFGAGTRLSVL.

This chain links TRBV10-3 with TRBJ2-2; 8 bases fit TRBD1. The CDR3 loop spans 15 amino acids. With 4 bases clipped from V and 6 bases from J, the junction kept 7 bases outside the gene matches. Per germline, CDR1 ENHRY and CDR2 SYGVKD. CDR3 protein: CAISGPQGGPGELFF. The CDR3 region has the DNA TGTGCCATCAGTGGACCACAGGGGGGCCCCGGGGAGCTGTTTTTT.

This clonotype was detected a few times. This CDR3 reads CASLRTETDTQYF. CDR3 nucleotide sequence: TGCGCCAGCCTCAGGACAGAGACAGATACGCAGTATTTT. The J gene is TRBJ2-3, the V gene TRBV5-1, with a weak D call TRBD1 (6 bases). The CDR3 has 13 residues. Germline CDR1 and CDR2: SGHRS and YFSETQ. V was shortened by 7 bases and J by 3 bases, with 12 bases between the two germline ends.

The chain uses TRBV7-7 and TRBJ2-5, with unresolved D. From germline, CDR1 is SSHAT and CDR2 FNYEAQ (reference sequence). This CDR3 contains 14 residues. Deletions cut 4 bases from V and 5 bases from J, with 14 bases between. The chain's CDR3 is CASSSLMVGETQYF. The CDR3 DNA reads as TGTGCCAGCAGCTCTCTCATGGTTGGGGAGACCCAGTACTTC.

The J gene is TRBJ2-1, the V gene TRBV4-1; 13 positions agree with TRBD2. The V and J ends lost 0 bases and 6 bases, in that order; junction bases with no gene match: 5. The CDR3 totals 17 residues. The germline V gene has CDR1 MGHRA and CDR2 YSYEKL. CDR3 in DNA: TGCGCCAGCAGCCAAGAATTGAGACTAGCGGGGGGCAATGAGCAGTTCTTC. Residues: CASSQELRLAGGNEQFF.

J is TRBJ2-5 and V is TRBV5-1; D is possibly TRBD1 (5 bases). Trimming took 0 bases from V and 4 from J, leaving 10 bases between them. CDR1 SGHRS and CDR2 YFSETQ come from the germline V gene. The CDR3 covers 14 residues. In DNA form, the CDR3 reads TGCGCCAGCAGCTTGGGACAGATCCTAGAGACCCAGTACTTC. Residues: CASSLGQILETQYF.

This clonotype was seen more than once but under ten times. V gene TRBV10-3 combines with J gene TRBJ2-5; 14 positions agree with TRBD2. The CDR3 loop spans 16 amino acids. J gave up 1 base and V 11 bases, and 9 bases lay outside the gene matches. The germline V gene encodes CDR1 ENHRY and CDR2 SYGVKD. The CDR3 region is CAAGTSGGWSQETQYF. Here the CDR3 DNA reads TGTGCCGCCGGGACTAGCGGGGGCTGGAGCCAAGAGACCCAGTACTTC.

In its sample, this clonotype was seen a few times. The CDR3: CASKAQGAHEQYF. DNA of the CDR3: TGTGCCAGTAAGGCCCAGGGGGCCCACGAGCAGTACTTC. The chain carries TRBV19 and TRBJ2-7; 8 bases agree with TRBD1. V was clipped by 7 bases and J by 5 bases; unmatched bases: 7. Germline CDR1 and CDR2: LNHDA and SQIVND (reference sequence). This CDR3 contains 13 residues.

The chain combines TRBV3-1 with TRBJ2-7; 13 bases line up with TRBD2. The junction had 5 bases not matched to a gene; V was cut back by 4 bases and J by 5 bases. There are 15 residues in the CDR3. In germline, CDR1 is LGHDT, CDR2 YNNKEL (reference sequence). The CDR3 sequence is CASSPGLAGENEQYF. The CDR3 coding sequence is TGTGCCAGCAGCCCTGGACTAGCGGGAGAGAACGAGCAGTACTTC.

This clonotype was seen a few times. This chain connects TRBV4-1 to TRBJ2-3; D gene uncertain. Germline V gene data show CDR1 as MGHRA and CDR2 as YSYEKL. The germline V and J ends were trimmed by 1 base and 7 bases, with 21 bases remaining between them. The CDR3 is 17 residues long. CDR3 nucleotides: TGCGCCAGCAGCCAAGTTGGGCTTACCCCCCCCCCTTATACGCAGTATTTT. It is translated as CASSQVGLTPPPYTQYF.

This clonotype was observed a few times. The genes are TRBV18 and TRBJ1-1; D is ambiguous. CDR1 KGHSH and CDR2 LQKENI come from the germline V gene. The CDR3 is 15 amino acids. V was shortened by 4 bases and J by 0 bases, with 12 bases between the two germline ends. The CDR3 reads CASSRTAVMNTEAFF. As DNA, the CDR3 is TGTGCCAGCTCACGTACTGCGGTGATGAACACTGAAGCTTTCTTT.

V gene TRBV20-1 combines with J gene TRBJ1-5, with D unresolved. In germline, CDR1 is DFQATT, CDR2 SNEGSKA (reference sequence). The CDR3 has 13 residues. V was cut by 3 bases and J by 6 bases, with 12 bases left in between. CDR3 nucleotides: TGCAGTGCTAGGCTAGCGATGAGTCAGCCCCAGCATTTT. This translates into CSARLAMSQPQHF.

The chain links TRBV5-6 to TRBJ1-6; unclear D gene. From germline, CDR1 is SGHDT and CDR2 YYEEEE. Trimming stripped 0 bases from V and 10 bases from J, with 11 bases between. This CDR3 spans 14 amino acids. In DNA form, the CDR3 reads TGTGCCAGCAGCTTGGGTAGGGCCGAATCACCCCTCCACTTT. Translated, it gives CASSLGRAESPLHF.

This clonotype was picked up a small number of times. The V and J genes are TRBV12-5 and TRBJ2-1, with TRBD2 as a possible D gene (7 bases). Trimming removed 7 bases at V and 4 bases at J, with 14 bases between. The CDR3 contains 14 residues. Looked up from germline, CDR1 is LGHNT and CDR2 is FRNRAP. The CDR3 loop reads CASAGGQSYNEQFF. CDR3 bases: TGTGCTAGTGCCGGGGGGCAGAGTTACAATGAGCAGTTCTTC.